The rows below give T cell receptor beta chains drawn from one sample of a study of metastatic and nonmetastatic thyroid tumors. TCRdb redid the clone calls on the PCR reads using MiXCR. The data show 20,000 to 25,000 clones, with 18% seen just once and roughly 21% held by the top ten. Material: blood. The receptors come from a male donor with papillary thyroid cancer or a benign thyroid nodule (not recorded which). Some clones in this sample may be carry-over from other donors' samples. The CDR3 runs from the conserved cysteine through the conserved F or W. Fields, in order: D gene, J gene, V gene, clone size, CDR3 DNA, CDR3 protein. A D gene is named only where the DNA matches it firmly. A clone size is listed for some rows: how often the clone was seen (once, few, many), or a class if it is expanded.

-,TRBJ2-5,TRBV5-1,-,TGCGCCAGCAGCGTAGTAGGTTTGTACCAAGAGACCCAGTACTTC,CASSVVGLYQETQYF
TRBD1,TRBJ2-7,TRBV5-1,-,TGCGCCAGCAGCTTAACCGGGACAGGGAAGGACGAGCAGTACTTC,CASSLTGTGKDEQYF
TRBD2,TRBJ2-7,TRBV10-3,many,TGTGCCACCCAAAAGACTAGCGGGAGGGCCTCCTACGAGCAGTACTTC,CATQKTSGRASYEQYF
TRBD2,TRBJ2-1,TRBV6-5,few,TGTGCCAGCAGTTTCCAATTTAGCGGGAGCGGGAATGAGCAGTTCTTC,CASSFQFSGSGNEQFF
TRBD2,TRBJ2-7,TRBV11-2,once,TGTGCCAGCAGCGCCAGCGGGAGCTACGAGCAGTACTTC,CASSASGSYEQYF
-,TRBJ2-7,TRBV13,many,TGTGCCAGCAGCTTTTCTACAGGTTTATCCTACGAGCAGTACTTC,CASSFSTGLSYEQYF
-,TRBJ2-5,TRBV9,many,TGTGCCAGCAGCGTAGGGACAGCGTACCAAGAGACCCAGTACTTC,CASSVGTAYQETQYF
-,TRBJ1-5,TRBV27,-,TGTGCCAGCAGTTTTTCCCATCTTCAGCCCCAGCATTTT,CASSFSHLQPQHF
-,TRBJ2-7,TRBV12-3/TRBV12-4,-,TGTGCCAGCAGTCCCAAGTCGGGCTACGAGCAGTACTTC,CASSPKSGYEQYF
-,TRBJ2-7,TRBV19,medium-sized,TGTGCCAGTAGTATTGGGACGGTGACCTACGAGCAGTACTTC,CASSIGTVTYEQYF
-,TRBJ1-2,TRBV10-3,-,TGTGCCATCAGTGCCGGATATGGGGCCATCTATGGCTACACCTTC,CAISAGYGAIYGYTF
-,TRBJ2-5,TRBV30,-,TGTGCCTGGAGTAGGATGGGGGGATGGGGGGCCCAAGAGACCCAGTACTTC,CAWSRMGGWGAQETQYF
-,TRBJ2-7,TRBV11-2,many,TGTGCCAGCAGCCTCCCGGTATACGAGCAGTACTTC,CASSLPVYEQYF
TRBD1,TRBJ1-4,TRBV6-1,-,TGTGCCAGCAGCCCCATCAGGGGGGCGGCAACTAATGAAAAACTGTTTTTT,CASSPIRGAATNEKLFF
-,TRBJ1-5,TRBV19,many,TGTGCCAGTAGCTACTCACAGGTTTATAGCAATCAGCCCCAGCATTTT,CASSYSQVYSNQPQHF
-,TRBJ1-3,TRBV6-1,-,TGTGCCAGCAGTGAATTGAAAGGTACCTCTGGAAACACCATATATTTT,CASSELKGTSGNTIYF
-,TRBJ2-1,TRBV2,many,TGTGCCAGCTTCGTGGGTAATGAGCAGTTCTTC,CASFVGNEQFF
-,TRBJ1-3,TRBV5-1,many,TGCGCCAGCAGCCGCGACCCGACAAGGGGCTCTGGAAACACCATATATTTT,CASSRDPTRGSGNTIYF
-,TRBJ1-1,TRBV20-1,-,TGCAGTGCTAGGGGAGGGGGGAGCACTGAAGCTTTCTTT,CSARGGGSTEAFF
-,TRBJ2-5,TRBV5-1,-,TGCGCCAGCAGCGGATACTTCCAAGAGACCCAGTACTTC,CASSGYFQETQYF
TRBD1,TRBJ2-7,TRBV30,few,TGTGCCTCTTGGGACAGGTCAAACTACGAGCAGTACTTC,CASWDRSNYEQYF
TRBD1,TRBJ1-2,TRBV5-1,many,TGCGCCAGCAGCTTGGAGGGACAGCAGTGGGGCTATGGCTACACCTTC,CASSLEGQQWGYGYTF
TRBD1,TRBJ2-7,TRBV5-4,-,TGTGCCAGCAGCCTCGGGACAGGGTTTCCCTACGAGCAGTACTTC,CASSLGTGFPYEQYF
TRBD1,TRBJ1-5,TRBV5-5,-,TGTGCCAGCAGCCTCGCCGGGACAGAGGGCAATCAGCCCCAGCATTTT,CASSLAGTEGNQPQHF
-,TRBJ2-3,TRBV12-3/TRBV12-4,medium-sized,TGTGCCAGCAGTTTAGGGTTAGTTACGCAGTATTTT,CASSLGLVTQYF
TRBD1,TRBJ2-7,TRBV14,-,TGTGCCAGCAGCCCCCTCGGGACAGGCCACGAGCAGTACTTC,CASSPLGTGHEQYF
-,TRBJ2-5,TRBV20-1,many,TGCAGTGCTCCCCGTTTCCCATTAGGCAGTGAAGAGACCCAGTACTTC,CSAPRFPLGSEETQYF
-,TRBJ1-1,TRBV20-1,many,TGCAGTGCTAGAGACCCCCTGGCAGGGCGAAACACTGAAGCTTTCTTT,CSARDPLAGRNTEAFF
-,TRBJ2-3,TRBV5-1,-,TGCGCCAGCAGCTTGGAGCAGGCGACGCGGGCAGATACGCAGTATTTT,CASSLEQATRADTQYF
-,TRBJ1-1,TRBV20-1,-,TGCAGTGCTAACCCAGGGCACCTGAACACTGAAGCTTTCTTT,CSANPGHLNTEAFF
-,TRBJ2-2,TRBV20-1,many,TGCAGTGCTAGAAGCTCAACAGGGTCCACCGGGGAGCTGTTTTTT,CSARSSTGSTGELFF
-,TRBJ1-1,TRBV27,-,TGTGCCAGCAGTTTGGGGGTTGGGAGTGAAGCTTTCTTT,CASSLGVGSEAFF
TRBD1,TRBJ2-2,TRBV6-9,-,TGTGCCAGCAGTTATTTACGACCCGGGACAGGGAGAGGGGACACCGGGGAGCTGTTTTTT,CASSYLRPGTGRGDTGELFF
TRBD1,TRBJ2-7,TRBV20-1,many,TGCAGTGCCCAGACAGGGGGCGCCTACGAGCAGTACTTC,CSAQTGGAYEQYF
-,TRBJ2-1,TRBV4-1,-,TGCGCCAGCAGCCAAGATTTGGGGGAGAGGGCCCCCTACAATGAGCAGTTCTTC,CASSQDLGERAPYNEQFF
-,TRBJ1-1,TRBV6-1,many,TGTGCCAGCAGTGAAGCCGAGAACACTGAAGCTTTCTTT,CASSEAENTEAFF
-,TRBJ2-7,TRBV7-3,many,TGTGCCAGCAGCCTCGGGGCCCGGAGACTAGGCCCATACGAGCAGTACTTC,CASSLGARRLGPYEQYF
TRBD2,TRBJ2-1,TRBV13,many,TGTGCCAGCAGCTTTAGCGGGAGGGCCTACAATGAGCAGTTCTTC,CASSFSGRAYNEQFF
TRBD1,TRBJ2-5,TRBV5-5,-,TGTGCCAGCAGCCCCCTGTGGACAGGGGGGCAAGAGACCCAGTACTTC,CASSPLWTGGQETQYF
-,TRBJ2-3,TRBV15,-,TGTGCCACCAGCACCCGGGACAGCACAGATACGCAGTATTTT,CATSTRDSTDTQYF
TRBD1,TRBJ1-2,TRBV4-1,-,TGCGCCAGCAGCCCGGGAAGTTTCCGGTACAGGGGGGACTATGGCTACACCTTC,CASSPGSFRYRGDYGYTF
-,TRBJ2-1,TRBV6-1,many,TGTGCCAGCAGTGAAGAATTAATCAATGAGCAGTTCTTC,CASSEELINEQFF
-,TRBJ1-4,TRBV12-3/TRBV12-4,many,TGTGCCAGCAGGTATACCGGGGGTGAAAAACTGTTTTTT,CASRYTGGEKLFF
-,TRBJ2-7,TRBV4-1,-,TGCGCCAGCAGCCAAGAAGGCGGGACAGAGTACGAGCAGTACTTC,CASSQEGGTEYEQYF
-,TRBJ2-2,TRBV5-4,-,TGTGCCAGCAGCTTCGGGGGCATATACACCGGGGAGCTGTTTTTT,CASSFGGIYTGELFF